These T cell receptor beta chains were read from a single sample in a study of blood T cell repertoires in COVID-19. Measured with immunoSEQ multiplex PCR; TCRdb has only the in-frame clones, and not every one. The sample has around 240,000 clones, around 85% seen once; the top ten hold under 2.5%. The specimen was PBMCs or T cells enriched from blood (not recorded which). These receptors came from a woman aged 50 to 60 who had recovered from COVID-19. The conserved cysteine and the conserved F or W are not part of the CDR3 here. Clone size is given for some rows only: seen once, a few or many times, or a class if the clone is expanded.

V: TRBV2
size: -
CDR3: ASSRENIYEQY

V: TRBV5-4
size: -
CDR3: ASSLTSGSADTQY

V: TRBV9
size: -
CDR3: ASTLAGGPTGELF

V: TRBV27
size: -
CDR3: ASSSRSMWFEQF

V: TRBV18
size: -
CDR3: ASSPRQGVGLGYEQY

V: TRBV5-1
size: -
CDR3: ASSLVGGSYEQY

V: TRBV2
size: -
CDR3: ASSTLAAKEQY

V: TRBV24-1
size: once
CDR3: ATSDPTRTGDQETQY

V: TRBV16
size: -
CDR3: ASSNAVGQGVLREKLF

V: TRBV27
size: -
CDR3: ASRPGQIVSYEQY

V: TRBV28
size: -
CDR3: ASSPRGRFGDPSYEQY

V: TRBV28
size: -
CDR3: ASSLTPGTGGGEQY

V: TRBV6-5
size: -
CDR3: ASSQGGRGTDTQY

V: TRBV28
size: -
CDR3: ASSFPGWEGYSNQPQH

V: TRBV10-3
size: -
CDR3: AISEAWDSSYEQY

V: TRBV18
size: -
CDR3: ASSPRDLSEQF

V: TRBV11-1
size: -
CDR3: ASSLGTGSNYGYT

V: TRBV6-5
size: -
CDR3: ASSYLQGNTIY

V: TRBV7-9
size: few
CDR3: ASTLGVGETQY

V: TRBV30
size: -
CDR3: AWSSPGTSYNEQF

V: TRBV27
size: -
CDR3: ASSLKGGDSPLVRSYEQY

V: TRBV9
size: few
CDR3: ASSVGGVVQETQY

V: TRBV9
size: once
CDR3: ASSAQTGGLYGYT

V: TRBV2
size: -
CDR3: ASSEVGADLLYGYT

V: TRBV14
size: -
CDR3: ASSQDATDRRYT

V: TRBV28
size: -
CDR3: ASSGQGVGNYGYT

V: TRBV7-3
size: -
CDR3: ASSAYYFSADNEQF

V: TRBV21-1
size: few
CDR3: ASSKALQVPNQPQH

V: TRBV13
size: -
CDR3: ASTTQGGEQY

V: TRBV30
size: -
CDR3: AWSVGVNTEAF

V: TRBV5-4
size: few
CDR3: ASNVGSGSYNEQF

V: TRBV7-2
size: -
CDR3: ASSLGWSPEAF

V: TRBV7-9
size: once
CDR3: ASSLGSWAEQF

V: TRBV5-1
size: once
CDR3: ASSFEGTGTDTQY

V: TRBV5-1
size: -
CDR3: ASSPSARGMDTIY

V: TRBV19
size: -
CDR3: ASSIRASGTGELF

V: TRBV29-1
size: -
CDR3: SVAVRLTEAF

V: TRBV7-9
size: -
CDR3: ASRPAGVGGTEAF

V: TRBV11-3
size: -
CDR3: ASSLDGTSGIDTQY

V: TRBV12-3/TRBV12-4
size: once
CDR3: ASSFKGWGGYT

V: TRBV29-1
size: -
CDR3: SVGPGGANYGYT

V: TRBV28
size: -
CDR3: ASSLLPAVSGNTIY

V: TRBV7-2
size: -
CDR3: ASSLGRRDNSPLH

V: TRBV7-9
size: few
CDR3: ASSFDIHTEAF

V: TRBV19
size: -
CDR3: ASSSPDRSISNYGYT

V: TRBV11-2
size: -
CDR3: ASSFSGTGYGYT

V: TRBV28
size: -
CDR3: ASTIEGTGLFGELF

V: TRBV6-5
size: few
CDR3: ASRSTWNTEAF

V: TRBV28
size: -
CDR3: ASIQGFNQPQH

V: TRBV19
size: -
CDR3: ASSIRGTSGSPYEQY

V: TRBV18
size: -
CDR3: ASSPGTGGNQPQH

V: TRBV5-6
size: -
CDR3: ASSFGTSGFSYEQY

V: TRBV19
size: -
CDR3: ASRLEQGPSNQPQH

V: TRBV5-1
size: few
CDR3: ASSVDRGQGTGELF

V: TRBV2
size: -
CDR3: ASNGGSPNTEAF